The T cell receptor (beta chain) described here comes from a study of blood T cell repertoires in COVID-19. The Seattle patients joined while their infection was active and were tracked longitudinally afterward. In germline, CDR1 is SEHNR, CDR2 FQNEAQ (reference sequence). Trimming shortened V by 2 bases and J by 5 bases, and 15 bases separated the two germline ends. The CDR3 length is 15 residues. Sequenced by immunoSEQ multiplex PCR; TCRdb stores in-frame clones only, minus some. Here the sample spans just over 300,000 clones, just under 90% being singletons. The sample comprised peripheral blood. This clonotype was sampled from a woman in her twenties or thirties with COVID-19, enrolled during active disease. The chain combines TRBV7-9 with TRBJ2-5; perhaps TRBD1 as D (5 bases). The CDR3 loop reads CASSLISRVRETQYF. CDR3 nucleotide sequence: TGTGCCAGCAGCTTAATCAGCAGGGTGAGGGAGACCCAGTACTTC.